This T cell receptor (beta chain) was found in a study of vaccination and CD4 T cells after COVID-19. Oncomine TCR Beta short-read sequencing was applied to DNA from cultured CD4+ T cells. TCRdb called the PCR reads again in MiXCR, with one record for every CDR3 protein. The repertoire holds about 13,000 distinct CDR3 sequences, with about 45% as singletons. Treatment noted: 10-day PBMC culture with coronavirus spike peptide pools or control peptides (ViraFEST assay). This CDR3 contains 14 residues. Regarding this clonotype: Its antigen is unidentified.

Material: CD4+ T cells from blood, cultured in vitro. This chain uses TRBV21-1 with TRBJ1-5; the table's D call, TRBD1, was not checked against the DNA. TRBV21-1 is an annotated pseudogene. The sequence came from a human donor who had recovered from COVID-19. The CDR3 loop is CASRQGAGNQPQHF. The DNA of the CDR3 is TGTGCCAGCAGACAGGGGGCTGGCAATCAGCCCCAGCATTTT.